This entry lists 29 T cell receptor beta chains sequenced from one sample in a study of T cells in Graves' hyperthyroidism and ophthalmopathy. TCR beta CDR3 region amplification was performed from RNA transcripts. The HTBI primer set drove a first-round RT-PCR of the TCR CDR3. TCRdb reprocessed the multiplex PCR reads via MiXCR and lists one record per CDR3 protein. This repertoire shows around 300,000 distinct CDR3 sequences, about an eighth found once; its top ten account for roughly 8.5%. The sequenced sample consisted of blood. All receptors derive from a woman aged 25 to 39 with Graves' hyperthyroidism that later progressed to Graves' ophthalmopathy.

This chain joins TRBV27 and TRBJ2-3; 9 positions match TRBD2. Germline V CDR1 and CDR2: MNHEY, SMNVEV (reference sequence). V trimming: 5 bases; J trimming: 0 bases; junction bases outside the gene matches: 9. CDR3 length equals 17 residues. This chain's CDR3 is CASSRGLADRSTDTQYF. CDR3 sequence (DNA): TGTGCCAGCAGTCGGGGACTAGCAGACCGGAGCACAGATACGCAGTATTTT.

This clonotype was recorded at least ten times. This chain joins TRBV18 and TRBJ1-4, with a tentative D call TRBD1 (5 bases). CDR3 length: 14 residues. The V and J ends lost 4 bases and 2 bases respectively, with 8 bases between them. CDR1 is KGHSH, CDR2 LQKENI, per germline. The CDR3 DNA is TGTGCCAGCTCACGGGCAGGGACTAATGAAAAACTGTTTTTT. Amino acid sequence: CASSRAGTNEKLFF.

This clonotype was counted a few times. The CDR3 nucleotides read TGTGCCAGTAGTACGGGACTAGCGGGAGGAGCAGATACGCAGTATTTT. Protein product: CASSTGLAGGADTQYF. The chain links TRBV19 to TRBJ2-3; 15 bases fit TRBD2. CDR1 and CDR2 from the germline V gene are LNHDA and SQIVND (reference sequence). This CDR3 is 16 amino acids long. Germline trimming cut 4 bases from V and 4 bases from J; bases unmatched to any gene: 3.

This clonotype occurred many times. This chain connects TRBV5-5 to TRBJ2-1, with 7 bases fitting TRBD2. In germline, CDR1 is SGHKS, CDR2 YYEKEE (reference sequence). This CDR3 is built from 15 residues. V lost 4 bases and J lost 3; bases outside the gene matches: 7. The CDR3 spells CASSVSSGNYNEQFF. CDR3 coding DNA: TGTGCCAGCAGCGTTTCTAGCGGTAACTACAATGAGCAGTTCTTC.

This clonotype was seen at least ten times. CDR3 protein: CASSGPRANQPQHF. CDR3 bases: TGTGCCAGCAGTGGGCCCAGGGCCAATCAGCCCCAGCATTTT. The chain uses TRBV2 and TRBJ1-5; weak D call: TRBD1 (5 bases). CDR3 length: 14 amino acids. Trimming pared 4 bases from V and 3 bases from J, leaving 10 bases between. Germline assignment: CDR1 SNHLY and CDR2 FYNNEI.

This clonotype was observed at least ten times. The chain is built from TRBV28 and TRBJ1-4; possibly TRBD1 for D (5 bases). V was shortened by 3 bases and J by 0 bases, with 8 bases between the two germline ends. Germline V gene lookup returns CDR1 MDHEN and CDR2 SYDVKM. The CDR3 length is 15 residues. CDR3 nucleotides: TGTGCCAGCAGTTTCCAGACAGCAACTAATGAAAAACTGTTTTTT. Translated: CASSFQTATNEKLFF. Variable domain in full (rest from reference TRBV28 and TRBJ1-4): DVKVTQSSRYLVKRTGEKVFLECVQDMDHENMFWYRQDPGLGLRLIYFSYDVKMKEKGDIPEGYSVSREKKERFSLILESASTNQTSMYLCASSFQTATNEKLFFGSGTQLSVL.

This clonotype came up many times. This chain links TRBV2 with TRBJ1-1; tentatively, D is TRBD1 (5 bases). V was pared by 7 bases and J by 1 base, with 13 bases between. Looked up from germline, CDR1 is SNHLY and CDR2 is FYNNEI. This CDR3 region has 14 residues. CDR3 nucleotide sequence: TGTGCCAGCACCCTCCTAGGACAGAACACTGAAGCTTTCTTT. Protein sequence: CASTLLGQNTEAFF.

This clonotype showed up many times. The chain carries TRBV5-1 and TRBJ2-7; TRBD2 matches at 11 bases. Unmatched junction bases numbered 3, after V lost 0 bases and J lost 1 base. In germline, CDR1 is SGHRS, CDR2 YFSETQ. The CDR3 consists of 16 residues. CDR3 DNA sequence: TGCGCCAGCAGCTTGGCCGGGACTAGCGGTTCCTACGAGCAGTACTTC. Its protein is CASSLAGTSGSYEQYF.

This clonotype was counted ten times or more. V gene TRBV7-9 combines with J gene TRBJ1-1; D might be TRBD1 (5 bases). The CDR3 length is 15 residues. V dropped 3 bases and J dropped 2 bases, with 13 bases sitting between them. CDR1 is SEHNR and CDR2 is FQNEAQ in the germline V gene (reference sequence). The CDR3 loop is CASSFDSTTNTEAFF. As DNA, the CDR3 is TGTGCCAGCAGCTTTGACAGCACCACTAACACTGAAGCTTTCTTT.

At least ten counts were recorded for this clonotype. The V gene is TRBV28, the J gene TRBJ2-7; 9 nucleotides match TRBD2. The V and J ends lost 3 bases and 2 bases, in that order; junction bases with no gene match: 5. Germline V gene sequence: CDR1 MDHEN, CDR2 SYDVKM. CDR3 length: 15 amino acids. The CDR3 loop reads CASSLGLAGPYEQYF. For the CDR3, the DNA is TGTGCCAGCAGTTTGGGGCTAGCGGGACCCTACGAGCAGTACTTC.

This clonotype was counted at least ten times. The chain couples TRBV10-3 to TRBJ2-7; 9 nucleotides match TRBD2. V was clipped by 0 bases and J by 7 bases; unmatched bases: 7. CDR3 length: 15 residues. The germline gives CDR1 ENHRY, CDR2 SYGVKD. The CDR3 sequence: CAISESKREAGEQYF. The CDR3 DNA reads as TGTGCCATCAGTGAGTCAAAGCGGGAGGCAGGGGAGCAGTACTTC.

This clonotype has ten or more counts. The chain employs TRBV19 and TRBJ2-7; maybe TRBD1 (6 bases). Trimming cost V 5 bases and J 3 bases, with 11 bases left between them. The CDR3 totals 13 residues. Germline V CDR1 and CDR2: LNHDA, SQIVND (reference sequence). CDR3 protein: CASSFEDSYEQYF. CDR3 sequence (DNA): TGTGCCAGTAGTTTCGAGGACAGCTACGAGCAGTACTTC.

The CDR3 DNA sequence: TGCGCCAGCAGCCAAGACGCGAACACCGGGGAGCTGTTTTTT. Its protein product is CASSQDANTGELFF. This chain connects TRBV4-1 to TRBJ2-2; D is uncertain. Germline V CDR1 and CDR2: MGHRA, YSYEKL. The CDR3 is 14 residues long. Trimming removed 0 bases at V and 0 bases at J, with 2 bases between.

This clonotype came up many times. J is TRBJ2-5 and V is TRBV6-1, with 13 bases matching TRBD2. With V trimmed by 6 bases and J by 7 bases, 5 bases remained unmatched. This CDR3 comprises 14 residues. From germline, CDR1 is MNHNS and CDR2 SASEGT. The CDR3 nucleotides read TGTGCCAGCAGCGGGGGACTAGCGGGAACGACCCAGTACTTC. It codes for CASSGGLAGTTQYF.

This clonotype has a count of ten or more. The chain has TRBV28 and TRBJ2-5; perhaps D is TRBD1 or TRBD2 (6 bases each). The length of the CDR3 is 17 residues. V was pared by 5 bases and J by 1 base, with 20 bases between. From germline, CDR1 is MDHEN and CDR2 SYDVKM. In nucleotides, the CDR3 is TGTGCCAGCAGTACCATAGGGGGGCACCGCGGCCAAGAGACCCAGTACTTC. It codes for CASSTIGGHRGQETQYF.

In this sample, this clonotype turned up many times. The chain has TRBV5-1 and TRBJ1-1; 9 positions match TRBD1. Germline CDR1 reads SGHRS; CDR2 reads YFSETQ. The trim removed 0 bases at V and 8 bases at J, leaving 5 bases unmatched. CDR3 length: 14 amino acids. CDR3 amino acids: CASSLDGGQGEAFF. In DNA, the CDR3 is TGCGCCAGCAGCTTGGATGGCGGACAGGGGGAAGCTTTCTTT.

This clonotype was picked up many times. V is TRBV2 and J is TRBJ1-3; D is unclear. V was cut by 3 bases and J by 0 bases, with 3 bases left in between. This CDR3 is 13 amino acids long. CDR1 and CDR2 from the germline V gene are SNHLY and FYNNEI. The CDR3 sequence is CASSDGSGNTIYF. The CDR3 DNA follows: TGTGCCAGCAGTGACGGCTCTGGAAACACCATATATTTT. The whole variable domain, remainder taken from reference TRBV2 and TRBJ1-3, is EPEVTQTPSHQVTQMGQEVILRCVPISNHLYFYWYRQILGQKVEFLVSFYNNEISEKSEIFDDQFSVERPDGSNFTLKIRSTKLEDSAMYFCASSDGSGNTIYFGEGSWLTVV.

The V and J genes are TRBV20-1 and TRBJ2-7; TRBD1 is a possible D gene (7 bases). Deletions cut 8 bases from V and 6 bases from J, with 26 bases between. The CDR3 runs 15 residues. Germline CDR1 DFQATT, CDR2 SNEGSKA (reference sequence). CDR3 amino acids: CSLRLPGDRAGEQYF. CDR3 nucleotides: TGCAGTCTTAGACTGCCGGGAGACAGGGCAGGCGAGCAGTACTTC.

This clonotype has a count of ten or more. The chain has TRBV30 and TRBJ1-1; D call uncertain. Trimming shortened V by 2 bases and J by 4 bases, and 17 bases separated the two germline ends. The CDR3 has 15 amino acids. Germline values: CDR1 GTSNPN, CDR2 SVGIG (reference sequence). The CDR3 DNA is TGTGCCTGGAGTCTTGGGCTTTTACGGGGCACTGAAGCTTTCTTT. The encoded protein is CAWSLGLLRGTEAFF.

This clonotype appeared many times. The CDR3 loop reads CASSSGPTDYEQYF. CDR3 in DNA: TGCGCCAGCAGCTCCGGCCCTACAGACTACGAGCAGTACTTC. The chain uses TRBV5-1 and TRBJ2-7; D not certain. Trimming removed 3 bases from V and 3 bases from J, with 13 bases in between. This CDR3 is 14 amino acids long. Germline CDR1 is SGHRS and CDR2 is YFSETQ. The entire variable domain, with the rest obtained from reference TRBV5-1 and TRBJ2-7, is as follows: KAGVTQTPRYLIKTRGQQVTLSCSPISGHRSVSWYQQTPGQGLQFLFEYFSETQRNKGNFPGRFSGRQFSNSRSEMNVSTLELGDSALYLCASSSGPTDYEQYFGPGTRLTVT.

This chain joins TRBV6-1 and TRBJ1-2; D possibly corresponds to TRBD1 (6 bases). From germline, CDR1 is MNHNS and CDR2 SASEGT. CDR3 size: 14 residues. Trimming shortened V by 6 bases and J by 0 bases, and 11 bases separated the two germline ends. CDR3 in amino acids: CASRVRGANYGYTF. The CDR3 nucleotides read TGTGCCAGCAGAGTCAGGGGCGCTAACTATGGCTACACCTTC.

This clonotype was detected once. This chain links TRBV30 with TRBJ1-1; no definite D call. V gave up 3 bases and J gave up 0 bases, with 14 bases separating them. Germline V CDR1 and CDR2: GTSNPN, SVGIG (reference sequence). The CDR3 sequence is 15 residues long. The CDR3 nucleotides are TGTGCCTGGAGCACCAGCCAGACCATGAACACTGAAGCTTTCTTT. Protein: CAWSTSQTMNTEAFF.

The chain combines TRBV7-8 with TRBJ2-7; possible D gene TRBD2, 6 bases. The CDR3 has 16 amino acids. The germline gives CDR1 SGHVS, CDR2 FQNEAQ. V shed 1 base and J shed 7 bases, with 20 bases lying between them. Written as DNA, the CDR3 is TGTGCCAGCAGCTTAGGGGGCGGGGACCCCGCGGTGGAGCAGTACTTC. Residues: CASSLGGGDPAVEQYF.

This clonotype was seen a handful of times. The V and J genes are TRBV19 and TRBJ1-1; D unclear. V was clipped by 3 bases and J by 4 bases, with 15 bases between them. The germline CDR1 and CDR2 sequences are LNHDA and SQIVND (reference sequence). This CDR3 comprises 15 residues. DNA for the CDR3: TGTGCCAGTAGTATCGACCCCATCTTGGGCACTGAAGCTTTCTTT. This sequence encodes CASSIDPILGTEAFF.

This clonotype was observed many times. The chain recombines TRBV5-1 with TRBJ1-6; maybe TRBD1 (5 bases). Looked up from germline, CDR1 is SGHRS and CDR2 is YFSETQ. V lost 0 bases and J 7 bases, leaving 11 bases between the germline ends. The CDR3 spans 15 residues. The CDR3 loop reads CASSLGGTENSPLHF. The CDR3 nucleotides are TGCGCCAGCAGCTTGGGAGGGACCGAGAATTCACCCCTCCACTTT.

The table lists this clonotype with many counts. V and J are TRBV12-3 or TRBV12-4 and TRBJ2-7; D is unclear. V was clipped by 5 bases and J by 4 bases, with 12 bases between them. The CDR3 runs to 13 residues. The CDR3 sequence: CASSRNTRYEQYF. The CDR3, as DNA: TGTGCCAGCAGTCGCAACACACGGTACGAGCAGTACTTC.

This clonotype was counted ten times or more. V is TRBV28 and J is TRBJ1-1; D remains ambiguous. Germline CDR1 reads MDHEN; CDR2 reads SYDVKM. V lost 7 bases to trimming and J lost 1 base, with 10 bases between them. The CDR3 spans 13 residues. CDR3 sequence reads: CASTLGRNTEAFF. Here the CDR3 DNA reads TGTGCCAGCACCCTGGGGAGGAACACTGAAGCTTTCTTT.

This clonotype was counted ten times or more. V and J are TRBV4-1 and TRBJ1-1; 7 nucleotides line up with TRBD1. This CDR3 contains 13 residues. V lost 7 bases to trimming and J lost 4 bases; unmatched junction nucleotides: 6. From germline, CDR1 is MGHRA and CDR2 YSYEKL. As DNA, the CDR3 is TGCGCCAGCACCCAGGGGGGTCGCACTGAAGCTTTCTTT. As protein: CASTQGGRTEAFF.

This clonotype was counted ten times or more. The rearrangement joins TRBV6-1 to TRBJ1-1; D ambiguous. The length of the CDR3 is 12 residues. In germline, CDR1 is MNHNS, CDR2 SASEGT. Trimming left V 8 bases short and J 2 bases short, with 9 bases between. The CDR3 bases are TGTGCCAGCGGGTTCGGAAACACTGAAGCTTTCTTT. It is translated as CASGFGNTEAFF.